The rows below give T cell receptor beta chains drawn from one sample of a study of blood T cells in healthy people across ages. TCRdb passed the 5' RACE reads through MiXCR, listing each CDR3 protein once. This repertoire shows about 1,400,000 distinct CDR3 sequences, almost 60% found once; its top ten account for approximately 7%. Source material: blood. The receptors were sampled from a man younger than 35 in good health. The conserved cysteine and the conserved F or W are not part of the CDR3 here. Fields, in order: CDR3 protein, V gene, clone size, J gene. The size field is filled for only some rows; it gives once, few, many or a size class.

cdr3_aa: ATDAGGRTDTQY
v_call: TRBV3-1
clone_size: NA
j_call: TRBJ2-3

cdr3_aa: SATEAF
v_call: TRBV20-1
clone_size: NA
j_call: TRBJ1-1

cdr3_aa: ASSLARDREYGNIQY
v_call: TRBV12-3/TRBV12-4
clone_size: NA
j_call: TRBJ2-4

cdr3_aa: ASQGVITSTDTQY
v_call: TRBV4-1
clone_size: NA
j_call: TRBJ2-3

cdr3_aa: ASSAREGDGYNEQF
v_call: TRBV5-1
clone_size: NA
j_call: TRBJ2-1

cdr3_aa: ASKRAGADTQY
v_call: TRBV6-2/TRBV6-3
clone_size: NA
j_call: TRBJ2-3

cdr3_aa: AGETGQSYGYT
v_call: TRBV2
clone_size: NA
j_call: TRBJ1-2

cdr3_aa: ASSNGDLAGGANVLT
v_call: TRBV9
clone_size: NA
j_call: TRBJ2-6

cdr3_aa: SARAGTAQETQY
v_call: TRBV20-1
clone_size: few
j_call: TRBJ2-5

cdr3_aa: ASSLGVRIHEQY
v_call: TRBV11-2
clone_size: NA
j_call: TRBJ2-7

cdr3_aa: ASSARGGGGVQETQY
v_call: TRBV9
clone_size: NA
j_call: TRBJ2-5

cdr3_aa: ASSKTSGGADTQY
v_call: TRBV11-2
clone_size: once
j_call: TRBJ2-3

cdr3_aa: ASSVGDTNEQF
v_call: TRBV9
clone_size: few
j_call: TRBJ2-1

cdr3_aa: ASSLKVSSYEQY
v_call: TRBV5-1
clone_size: NA
j_call: TRBJ2-7

cdr3_aa: ASSQRTGVRTDTQY
v_call: TRBV4-3
clone_size: NA
j_call: TRBJ2-3

cdr3_aa: ASSFVESAEQY
v_call: TRBV5-6
clone_size: NA
j_call: TRBJ2-7

cdr3_aa: ASSAGQGGNIQY
v_call: TRBV18
clone_size: few
j_call: TRBJ2-4

cdr3_aa: ASSPNRGLDEQY
v_call: TRBV7-2
clone_size: few
j_call: TRBJ2-7

cdr3_aa: ASSPRQGYNSPLH
v_call: TRBV12-3/TRBV12-4
clone_size: few
j_call: TRBJ1-6

cdr3_aa: ASSWGRSTDTQY
v_call: TRBV11-2
clone_size: NA
j_call: TRBJ2-3

cdr3_aa: ASSPFGTSYEQY
v_call: TRBV6-5
clone_size: NA
j_call: TRBJ2-7

cdr3_aa: AISGSGQGSYEQY
v_call: TRBV10-3
clone_size: few
j_call: TRBJ2-7

cdr3_aa: ATVTGSSYEQY
v_call: TRBV10-3
clone_size: NA
j_call: TRBJ2-7